A single T cell receptor (beta chain) is shown here with its context. The antigen is not known. TCRdb keeps only in-frame clones here, not all; method: immunoSEQ multiplex PCR. This table has about 66,000 clones, less than 80% appearing once. The entry originates in a study of vaccination effects on CD4 cells after COVID-19. Cells that had been cultured for approximately ten days were the source of isolated CD4+ T cells. Either the mRNA-1273 or the BNT162b2 vaccine was given to participants as two doses. Overall study results and limits: Late post-vaccination samples showed marked contraction of infection- and vaccine-induced clones.

The receptor was derived from a human donor who received a COVID-19 vaccine. The input for sequencing was CD4+ T cells from PBMCs cultured without peptide, taken after COVID-19 vaccination.

CDR3 region: CASTRQGADTEAFF. In nucleotides, the CDR3 is TGTGCCAGCACCCGACAGGGGGCGGACACTGAAGCTTTCTTT. The rearrangement links TRBV6-6 to TRBJ1-1; 10 positions agree with TRBD1. Trimming cost V 7 bases and J 3 bases; bases outside gene matches: 5. Germline V CDR1 and CDR2: MNHNY, SVGAGI (reference sequence). The CDR3 sequence is 14 residues long.